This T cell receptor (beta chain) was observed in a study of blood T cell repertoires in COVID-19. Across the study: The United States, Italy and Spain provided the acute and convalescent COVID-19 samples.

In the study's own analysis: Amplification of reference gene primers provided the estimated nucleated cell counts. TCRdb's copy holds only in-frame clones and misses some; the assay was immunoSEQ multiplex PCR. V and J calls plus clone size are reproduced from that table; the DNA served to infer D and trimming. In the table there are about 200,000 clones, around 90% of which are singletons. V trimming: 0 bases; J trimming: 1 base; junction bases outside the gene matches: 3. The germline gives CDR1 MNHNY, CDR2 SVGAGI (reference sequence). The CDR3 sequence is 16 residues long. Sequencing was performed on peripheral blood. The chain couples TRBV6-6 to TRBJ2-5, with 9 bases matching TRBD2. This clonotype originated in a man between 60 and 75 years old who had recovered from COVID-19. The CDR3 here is CASSYSGGGAQETQYF. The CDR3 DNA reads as TGTGCCAGCAGTTACTCCGGCGGGGGGGCCCAAGAGACCCAGTACTTC.